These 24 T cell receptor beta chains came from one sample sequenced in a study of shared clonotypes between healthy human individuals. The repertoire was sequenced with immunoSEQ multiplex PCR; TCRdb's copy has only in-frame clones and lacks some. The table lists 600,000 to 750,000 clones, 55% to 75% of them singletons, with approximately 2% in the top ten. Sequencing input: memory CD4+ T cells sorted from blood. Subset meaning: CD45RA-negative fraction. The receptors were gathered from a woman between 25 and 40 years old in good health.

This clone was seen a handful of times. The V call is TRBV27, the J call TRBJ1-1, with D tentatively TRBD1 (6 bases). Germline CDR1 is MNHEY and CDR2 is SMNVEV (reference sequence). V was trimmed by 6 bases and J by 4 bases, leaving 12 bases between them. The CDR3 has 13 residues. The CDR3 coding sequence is TGTGCCAGCAGGCCTTTGGACAGCACTGAAGCTTTCTTT. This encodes CASRPLDSTEAFF.

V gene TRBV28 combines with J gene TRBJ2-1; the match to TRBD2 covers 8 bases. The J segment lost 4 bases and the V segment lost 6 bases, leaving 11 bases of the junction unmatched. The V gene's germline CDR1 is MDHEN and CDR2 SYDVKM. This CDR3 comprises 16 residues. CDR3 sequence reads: CASSPDSGNRYNEQFF. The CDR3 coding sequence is TGTGCCAGCAGCCCAGATAGCGGGAATAGGTACAATGAGCAGTTCTTC.

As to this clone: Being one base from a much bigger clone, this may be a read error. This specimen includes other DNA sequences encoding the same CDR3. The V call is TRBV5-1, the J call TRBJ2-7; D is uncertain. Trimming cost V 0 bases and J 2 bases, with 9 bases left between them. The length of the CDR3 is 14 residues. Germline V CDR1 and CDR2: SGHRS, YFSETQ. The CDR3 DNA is TGCGCCAGCAGCTTGGGGGTGGGCCCCTACGAGCAGTACTTC. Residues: CASSLGVGPYEQYF.

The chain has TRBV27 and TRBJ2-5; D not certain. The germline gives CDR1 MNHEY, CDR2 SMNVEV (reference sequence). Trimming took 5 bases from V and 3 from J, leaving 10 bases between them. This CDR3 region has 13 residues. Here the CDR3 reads CASSPYSEETQYF. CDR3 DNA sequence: TGTGCCAGCAGTCCCTACAGTGAAGAGACCCAGTACTTC.

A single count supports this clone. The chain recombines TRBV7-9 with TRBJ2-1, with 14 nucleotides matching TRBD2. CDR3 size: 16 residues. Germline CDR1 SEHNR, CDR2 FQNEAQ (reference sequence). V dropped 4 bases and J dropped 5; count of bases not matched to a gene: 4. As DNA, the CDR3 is TGTGCCAGCAGCTCGACTAGCGGGAGGGGCAACAATGAGCAGTTCTTC. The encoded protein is CASSSTSGRGNNEQFF.

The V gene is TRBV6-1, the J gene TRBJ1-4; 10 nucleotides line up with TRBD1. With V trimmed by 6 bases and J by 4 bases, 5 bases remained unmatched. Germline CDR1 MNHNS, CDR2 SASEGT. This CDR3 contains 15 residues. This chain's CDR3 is CASRPGQGDNEKLFF. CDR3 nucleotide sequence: TGTGCCAGCAGGCCTGGACAGGGGGATAATGAAAAACTGTTTTTT.

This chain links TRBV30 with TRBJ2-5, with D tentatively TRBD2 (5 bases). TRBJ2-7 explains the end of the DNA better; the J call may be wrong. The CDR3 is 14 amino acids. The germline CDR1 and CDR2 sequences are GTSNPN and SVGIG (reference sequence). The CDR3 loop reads CAWTLRGHSYEQYF. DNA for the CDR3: TGTGCCTGGACTCTCCGAGGGCACTCCTACGAGCAGTACTTC.

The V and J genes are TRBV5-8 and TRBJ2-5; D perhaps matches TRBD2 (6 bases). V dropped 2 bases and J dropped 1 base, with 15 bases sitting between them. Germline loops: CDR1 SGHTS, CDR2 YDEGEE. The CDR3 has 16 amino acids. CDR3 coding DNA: TGTGCCAGCAGCTTTTTTGGAGGACTACCCCAAGAGACCCAGTACTTC. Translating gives CASSFFGGLPQETQYF.

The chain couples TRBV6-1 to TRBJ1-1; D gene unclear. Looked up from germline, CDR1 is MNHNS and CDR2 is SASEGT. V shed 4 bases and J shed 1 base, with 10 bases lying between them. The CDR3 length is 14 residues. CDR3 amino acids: CASSAARGNTEAFF. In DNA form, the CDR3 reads TGTGCCAGCAGTGCCGCGCGAGGGAACACTGAAGCTTTCTTT.

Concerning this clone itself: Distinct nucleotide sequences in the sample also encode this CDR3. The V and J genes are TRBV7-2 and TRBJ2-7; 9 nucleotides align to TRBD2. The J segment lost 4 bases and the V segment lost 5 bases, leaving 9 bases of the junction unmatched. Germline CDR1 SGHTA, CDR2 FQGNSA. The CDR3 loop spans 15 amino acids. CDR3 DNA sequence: TGTGCCAGCAGCCCCGGGCTAGCGGGAACGTACGAGCAGTACTTC. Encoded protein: CASSPGLAGTYEQYF.

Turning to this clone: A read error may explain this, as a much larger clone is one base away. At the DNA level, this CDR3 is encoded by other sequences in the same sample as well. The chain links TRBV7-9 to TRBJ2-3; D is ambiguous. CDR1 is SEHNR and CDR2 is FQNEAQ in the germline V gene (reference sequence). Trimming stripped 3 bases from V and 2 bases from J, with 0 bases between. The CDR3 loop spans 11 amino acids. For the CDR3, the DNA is TGTGCCAGCAGCTTCACAGATACGCAGTATTTT. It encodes CASSFTDTQYF. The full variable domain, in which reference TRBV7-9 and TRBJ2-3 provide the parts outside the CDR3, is DTGVSQNPRHKITKRGQNVTFRCDPISEHNRLYWYRQTLGQGPEFLTYFQNEAQLEKSRLLSDRFSAERPKGSFSTLEIQRTEQGDSAMYLCASSFTDTQYFGPGTRLTVL.

In nucleotides, the CDR3 is TGTGCCAGCAGTTACCGGCAGGACACTGAAGCTTTCTTT. It is translated as CASSYRQDTEAFF. The chain links TRBV6-5 to TRBJ1-1; D gene uncertain. Trimming took 2 bases from V and 3 from J, leaving 7 bases between them. CDR1 is MNHEY, CDR2 SVGAGI, per germline. The CDR3 spans 13 residues.

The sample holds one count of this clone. Here the CDR3 DNA reads TGTGCCAGCTCACCTAAAACAGGGGGCGGGTACATTCAGTACTTC. Its protein product is CASSPKTGGGYIQYF. The J gene is TRBJ2-4, the V gene TRBV18; 9 bases agree with TRBD1. V lost 3 bases to trimming and J lost 8 bases; unmatched junction nucleotides: 8. Germline V gene data show CDR1 as KGHSH and CDR2 as LQKENI. The length of the CDR3 is 15 residues.

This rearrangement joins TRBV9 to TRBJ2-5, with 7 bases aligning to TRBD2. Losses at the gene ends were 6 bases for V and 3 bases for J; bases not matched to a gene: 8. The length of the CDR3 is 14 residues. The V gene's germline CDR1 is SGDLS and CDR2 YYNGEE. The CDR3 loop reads CASNNAGVEETQYF. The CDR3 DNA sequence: TGTGCCAGCAACAACGCGGGAGTGGAAGAGACCCAGTACTTC. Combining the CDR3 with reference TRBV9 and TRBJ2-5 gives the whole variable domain DSGVTQTPKHLITATGQRVTLRCSPRSGDLSVYWYQQSLDQGLQFLIQYYNGEERAKGNILERFSAQQFPDLHSELNLSSLELGDSALYFCASNNAGVEETQYFGPGTRLLVL.

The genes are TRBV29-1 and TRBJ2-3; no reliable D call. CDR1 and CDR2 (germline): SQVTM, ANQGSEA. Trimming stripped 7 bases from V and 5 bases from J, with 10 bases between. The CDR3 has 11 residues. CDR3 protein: CSGEERDTQYF. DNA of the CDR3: TGCAGCGGGGAAGAAAGAGATACGCAGTATTTT.

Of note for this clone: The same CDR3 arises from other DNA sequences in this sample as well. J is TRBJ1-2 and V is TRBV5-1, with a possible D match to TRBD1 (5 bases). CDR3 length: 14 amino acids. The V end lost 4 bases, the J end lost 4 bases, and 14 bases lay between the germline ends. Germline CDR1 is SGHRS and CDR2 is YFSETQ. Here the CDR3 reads CASSPAGDRYGYTF. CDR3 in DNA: TGCGCCAGCAGCCCGGCGGGGGACCGCTATGGCTACACCTTC.

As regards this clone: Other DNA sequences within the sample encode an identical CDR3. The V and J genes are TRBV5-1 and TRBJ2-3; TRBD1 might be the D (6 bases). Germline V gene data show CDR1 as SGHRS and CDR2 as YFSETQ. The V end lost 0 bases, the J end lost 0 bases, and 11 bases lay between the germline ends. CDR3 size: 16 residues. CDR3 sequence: CASSLVQGPSTDTQYF. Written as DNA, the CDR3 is TGCGCCAGCAGCTTGGTGCAGGGGCCTAGCACAGATACGCAGTATTTT.

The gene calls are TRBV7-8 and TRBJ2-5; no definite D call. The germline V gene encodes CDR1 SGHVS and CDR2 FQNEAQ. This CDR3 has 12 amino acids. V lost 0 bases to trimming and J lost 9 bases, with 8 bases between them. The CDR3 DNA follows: TGTGCCAGCAGCTTAGCTGGGTGGGCCCAGTACTTC. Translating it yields CASSLAGWAQYF. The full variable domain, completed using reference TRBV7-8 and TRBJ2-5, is GAGVSQSPRYKVAKRGQDVALRCDPISGHVSLFWYQQALGQGPEFLTYFQNEAQLDKSGLPSDRFFAERPEGSVSTLKIQRTQQEDSAVYLCASSLAGWAQYFGPGTRLLVL.

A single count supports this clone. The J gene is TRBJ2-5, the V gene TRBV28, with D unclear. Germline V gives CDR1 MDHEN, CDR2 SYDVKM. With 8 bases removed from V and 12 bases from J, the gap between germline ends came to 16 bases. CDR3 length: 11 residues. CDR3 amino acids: CASRLRSVKYF. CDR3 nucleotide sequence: TGTGCCAGCCGATTGAGGAGTGTTAAGTACTTC. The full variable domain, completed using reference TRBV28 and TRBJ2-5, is DVKVTQSSRYLVKRTGEKVFLECVQDMDHENMFWYRQDPGLGLRLIYFSYDVKMKEKGDIPEGYSVSREKKERFSLILESASTNQTSMYLCASRLRSVKYFGPGTRLLVL.

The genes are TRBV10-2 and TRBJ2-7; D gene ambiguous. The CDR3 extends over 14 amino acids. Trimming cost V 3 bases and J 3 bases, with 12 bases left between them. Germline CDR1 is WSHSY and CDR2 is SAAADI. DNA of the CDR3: TGCGCCAGCAGTGACTCGATGTGGGGCTACGAGCAGTACTTC. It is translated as CASSDSMWGYEQYF.

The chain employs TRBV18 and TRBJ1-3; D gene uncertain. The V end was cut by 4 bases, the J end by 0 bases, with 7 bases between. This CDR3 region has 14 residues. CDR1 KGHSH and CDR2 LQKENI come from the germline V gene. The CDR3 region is CASSLQGSGNTIYF. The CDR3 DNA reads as TGTGCCAGCTCACTACAAGGCTCTGGAAACACCATATATTTT.

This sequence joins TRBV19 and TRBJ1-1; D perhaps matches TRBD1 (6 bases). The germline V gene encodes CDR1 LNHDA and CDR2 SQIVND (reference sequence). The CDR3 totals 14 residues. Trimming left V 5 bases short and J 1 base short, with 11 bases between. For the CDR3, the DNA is TGTGCCAGTAGTTTCAGGGGCAGGAACACTGAAGCTTTCTTT. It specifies CASSFRGRNTEAFF.

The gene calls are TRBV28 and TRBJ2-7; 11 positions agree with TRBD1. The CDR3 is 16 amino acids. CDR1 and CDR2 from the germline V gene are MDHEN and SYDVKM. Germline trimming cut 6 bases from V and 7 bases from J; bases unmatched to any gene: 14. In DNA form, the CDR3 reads TGTGCCAGCAGCAGAGGACAGGGGGCGTTTTTTGGTGAGCAGTACTTC. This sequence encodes CASSRGQGAFFGEQYF.

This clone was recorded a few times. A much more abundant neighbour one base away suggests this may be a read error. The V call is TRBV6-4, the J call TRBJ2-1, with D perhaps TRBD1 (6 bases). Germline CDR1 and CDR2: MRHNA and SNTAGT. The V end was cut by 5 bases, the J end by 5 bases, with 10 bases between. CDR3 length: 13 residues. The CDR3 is CASSSGQNNEQFF. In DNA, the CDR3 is TGTGCCAGCAGTTCCGGACAGAACAATGAGCAGTTCTTC.